Below, 5 T cell receptor beta chains from the same sample are listed, as sequenced in a study of CD8 T cells in ankylosing spondylitis. TCRdb re-analysed the 5' RACE reads in MiXCR, keeping a single row per CDR3 protein. The sample includes about 500,000 distinct CDR3 sequences, approximately 5.3% of them seen just once. No cognate antigen is known for these TCRs. Overall study results and limits: It appeared that ankylosing spondylitis blood was characterized by a TCR beta motif of about eight highly homologous variants.

The sequencing input was blood, either unsorted or a sorted T cell fraction (not recorded which). All receptors derive from a male donor with ankylosing spondylitis.

At least ten counts were recorded for this clonotype. This sequence joins TRBV10-3 and TRBJ2-1; a possible D gene is TRBD1 (5 bases). The germline V and J ends were trimmed by 2 bases and 8 bases, with 10 bases remaining between them. This CDR3 spans 13 amino acids. Germline values: CDR1 ENHRY, CDR2 SYGVKD. The CDR3 here is CAISEQGVDEQFF. The CDR3 nucleotides are TGTGCCATCAGTGAGCAGGGTGTCGATGAGCAGTTCTTC.

There are many counts of this clonotype. The chain has TRBV7-2 and TRBJ1-3; tentatively, D is TRBD1 (5 bases). V lost 8 bases, J lost 0 bases, and 17 bases lay in between. CDR1 and CDR2 from the germline V gene are SGHTA and FQGNSA. CDR3 length: 16 amino acids. CDR3 sequence: CASAIHGTGSGNTIYF. In DNA, the CDR3 is TGTGCCAGCGCCATTCACGGGACGGGCTCTGGAAACACCATATATTTT.

The chain uses TRBV12-3 or TRBV12-4 and TRBJ1-1; D is unresolved. This CDR3 spans 14 amino acids. V was clipped by 3 bases and J by 1 base, with 9 bases between them. The CDR3 protein is CASSFMGWNTEAFF. In DNA, the CDR3 is TGTGCCAGCAGTTTTATGGGGTGGAACACTGAAGCTTTCTTT.

This clonotype showed up many times. The chain is built from TRBV24-1 and TRBJ2-7; 12 bases are shared with TRBD1. The CDR3 is made up of 16 amino acids. Germline V CDR1 and CDR2: KGHDR, SFDVKD. Germline trimming cut 9 bases from V and 6 bases from J; bases unmatched to any gene: 14. CDR3 region: CATERQWDRGHREQYF. The CDR3 region has the DNA TGTGCCACCGAACGCCAATGGGACAGGGGGCATCGCGAGCAGTACTTC.

This clonotype came up many times. The V gene is TRBV7-2, the J gene TRBJ1-1; TRBD1 aligns across 7 bases. Trimming removed 1 base from V and 5 bases from J; junction bases left unmatched: 7. CDR1 is SGHTA, CDR2 FQGNSA, per germline. The CDR3 is 15 residues long. CDR3 protein: CASSLGTGPLTEAFF. CDR3 in DNA: TGTGCCAGCAGCTTAGGGACAGGCCCCTTAACTGAAGCTTTCTTT.